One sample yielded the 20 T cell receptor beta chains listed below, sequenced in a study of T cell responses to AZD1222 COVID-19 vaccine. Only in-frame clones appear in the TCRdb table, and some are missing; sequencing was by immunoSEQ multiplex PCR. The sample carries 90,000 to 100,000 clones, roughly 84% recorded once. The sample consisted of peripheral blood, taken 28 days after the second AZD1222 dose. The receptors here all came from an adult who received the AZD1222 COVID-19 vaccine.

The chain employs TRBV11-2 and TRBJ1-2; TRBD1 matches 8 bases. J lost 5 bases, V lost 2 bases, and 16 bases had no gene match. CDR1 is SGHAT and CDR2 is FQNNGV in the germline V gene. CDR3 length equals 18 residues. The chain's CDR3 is CASSLIVGTGMEEYGYTF. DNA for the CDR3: TGTGCCAGCAGCTTAATTGTTGGGACAGGAATGGAGGAATATGGCTACACCTTC.

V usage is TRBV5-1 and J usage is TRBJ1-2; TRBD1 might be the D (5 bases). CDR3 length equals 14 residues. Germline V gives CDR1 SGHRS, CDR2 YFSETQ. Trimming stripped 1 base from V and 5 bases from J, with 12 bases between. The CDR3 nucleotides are TGCGCCAGCAGCTTGACGGGACGAGATTATGGCTACACCTTC. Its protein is CASSLTGRDYGYTF.

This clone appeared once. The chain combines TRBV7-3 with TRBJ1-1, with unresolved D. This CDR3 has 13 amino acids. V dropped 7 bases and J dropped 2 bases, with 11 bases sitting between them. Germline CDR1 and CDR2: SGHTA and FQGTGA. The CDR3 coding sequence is TGTGCCAGCAAGTTTCAGGTAAACACTGAAGCTTTCTTT. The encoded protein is CASKFQVNTEAFF. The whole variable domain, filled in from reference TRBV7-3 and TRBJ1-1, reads GAGVSQTPSNKVTEKGKYVELRCDPISGHTALYWYRQSLGQGPEFLIYFQGTGAADDSGLPNDRFFAVRPEGSVSTLKIQRTERGDSAVYLCASKFQVNTEAFFGQGTRLTVV.

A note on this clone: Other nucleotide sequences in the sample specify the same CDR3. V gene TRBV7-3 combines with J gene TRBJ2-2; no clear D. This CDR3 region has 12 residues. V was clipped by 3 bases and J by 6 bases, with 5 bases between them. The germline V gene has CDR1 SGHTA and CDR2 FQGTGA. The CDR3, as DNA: TGTGCCAGCAGCTTTGGTGCCGGGGAGCTGTTTTTT. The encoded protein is CASSFGAGELFF.

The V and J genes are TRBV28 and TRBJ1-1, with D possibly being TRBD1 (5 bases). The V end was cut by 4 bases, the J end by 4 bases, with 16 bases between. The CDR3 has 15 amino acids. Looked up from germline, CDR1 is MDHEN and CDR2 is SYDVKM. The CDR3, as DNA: TGTGCCAGCAGTTCCCTAAACAGGATCGGCACTGAAGCTTTCTTT. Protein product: CASSSLNRIGTEAFF.

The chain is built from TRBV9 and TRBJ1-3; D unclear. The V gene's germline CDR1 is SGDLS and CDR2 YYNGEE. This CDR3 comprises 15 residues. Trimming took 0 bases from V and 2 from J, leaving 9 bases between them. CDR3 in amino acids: CASSVDSGAGNTIYF. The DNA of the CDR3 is TGTGCCAGCAGCGTAGATTCCGGGGCTGGAAACACCATATATTTT.

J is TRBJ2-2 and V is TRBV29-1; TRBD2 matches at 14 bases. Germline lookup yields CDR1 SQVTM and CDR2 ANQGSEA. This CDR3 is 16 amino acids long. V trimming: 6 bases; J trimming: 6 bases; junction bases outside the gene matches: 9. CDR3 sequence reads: CSVLGLAGGSPGELFF. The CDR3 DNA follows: TGCAGCGTCCTAGGACTAGCGGGAGGCTCGCCCGGGGAGCTGTTTTTT.

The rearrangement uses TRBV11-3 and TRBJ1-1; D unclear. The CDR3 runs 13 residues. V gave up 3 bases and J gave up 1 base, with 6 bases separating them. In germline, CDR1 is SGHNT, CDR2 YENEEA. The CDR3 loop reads CASSFGRNTEAFF. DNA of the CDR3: TGTGCCAGCAGCTTCGGACGGAACACTGAAGCTTTCTTT.

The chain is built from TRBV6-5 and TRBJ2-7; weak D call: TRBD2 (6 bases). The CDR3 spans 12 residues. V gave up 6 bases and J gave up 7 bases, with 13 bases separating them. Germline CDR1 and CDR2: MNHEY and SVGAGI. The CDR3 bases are TGTGCCAGCAGGCGGGGTTGGGCGGAGCAGTACTTC. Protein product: CASRRGWAEQYF.

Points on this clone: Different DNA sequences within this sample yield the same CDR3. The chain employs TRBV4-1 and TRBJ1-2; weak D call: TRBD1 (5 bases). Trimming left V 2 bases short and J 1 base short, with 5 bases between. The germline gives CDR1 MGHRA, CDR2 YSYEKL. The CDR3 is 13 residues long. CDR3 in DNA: TGCGCCAGCAGCCAACAGGGTAACTATGGCTACACCTTC. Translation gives CASSQQGNYGYTF.

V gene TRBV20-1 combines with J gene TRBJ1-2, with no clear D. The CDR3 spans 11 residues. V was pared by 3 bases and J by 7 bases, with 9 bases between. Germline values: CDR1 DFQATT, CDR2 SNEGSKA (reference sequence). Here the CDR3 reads CSARAGFGYTF. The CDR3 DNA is TGCAGTGCTAGGGCGGGGTTTGGCTACACCTTC.

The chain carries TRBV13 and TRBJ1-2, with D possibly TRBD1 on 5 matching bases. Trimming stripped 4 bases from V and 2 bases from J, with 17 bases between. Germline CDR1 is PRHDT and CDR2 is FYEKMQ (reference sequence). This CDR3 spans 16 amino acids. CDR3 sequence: CASSWGSGQTNYGYTF. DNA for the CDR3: TGTGCCAGCAGCTGGGGGTCAGGACAAACGAACTATGGCTACACCTTC.

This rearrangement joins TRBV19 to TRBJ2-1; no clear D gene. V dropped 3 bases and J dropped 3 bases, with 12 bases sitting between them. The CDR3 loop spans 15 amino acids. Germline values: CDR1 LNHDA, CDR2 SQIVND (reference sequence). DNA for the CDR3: TGTGCCAGTAGTATCTCAGCAATAGTCTACAATGAGCAGTTCTTC. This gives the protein CASSISAIVYNEQFF.

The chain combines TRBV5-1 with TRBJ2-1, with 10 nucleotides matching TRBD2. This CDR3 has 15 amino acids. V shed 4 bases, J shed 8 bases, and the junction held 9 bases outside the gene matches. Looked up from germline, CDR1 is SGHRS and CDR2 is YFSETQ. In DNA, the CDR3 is TGCGCCAGCAGCCCGCCTAGCGGGGGCATGTATGAGCAGTTCTTC. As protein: CASSPPSGGMYEQFF. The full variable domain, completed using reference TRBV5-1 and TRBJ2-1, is KAGVTQTPRYLIKTRGQQVTLSCSPISGHRSVSWYQQTPGQGLQFLFEYFSETQRNKGNFPGRFSGRQFSNSRSEMNVSTLELGDSALYLCASSPPSGGMYEQFFGPGTRLTVL.

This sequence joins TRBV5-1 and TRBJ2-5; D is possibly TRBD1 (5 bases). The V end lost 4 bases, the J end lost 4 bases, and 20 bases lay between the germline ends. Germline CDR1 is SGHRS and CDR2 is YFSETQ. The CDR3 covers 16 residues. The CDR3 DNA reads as TGCGCCAGCAGCGGGGCTACCCCCCACTTGCGAGAGACCCAGTACTTC. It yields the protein CASSGATPHLRETQYF.

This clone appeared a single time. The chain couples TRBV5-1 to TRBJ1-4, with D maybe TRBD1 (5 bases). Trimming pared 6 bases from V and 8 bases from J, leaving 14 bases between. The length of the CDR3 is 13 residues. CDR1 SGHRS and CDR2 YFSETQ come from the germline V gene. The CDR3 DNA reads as TGCGCCAGCACCACTCCGGGACTAGAAAAACTGTTTTTT. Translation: CASTTPGLEKLFF.

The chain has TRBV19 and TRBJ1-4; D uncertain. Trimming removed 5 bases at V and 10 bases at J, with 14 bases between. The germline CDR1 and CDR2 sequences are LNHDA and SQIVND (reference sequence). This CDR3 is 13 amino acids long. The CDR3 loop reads CASSAMGLRKLFF. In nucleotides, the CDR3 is TGTGCCAGTAGTGCGATGGGTCTCAGAAAACTGTTTTTT.

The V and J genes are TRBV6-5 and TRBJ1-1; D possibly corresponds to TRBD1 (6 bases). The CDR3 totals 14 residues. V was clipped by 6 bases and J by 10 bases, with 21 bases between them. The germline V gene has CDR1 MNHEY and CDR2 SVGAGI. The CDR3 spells CASRSDNGQKRAFF. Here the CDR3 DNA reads TGTGCCAGCAGATCAGACAACGGACAGAAACGAGCTTTCTTT.

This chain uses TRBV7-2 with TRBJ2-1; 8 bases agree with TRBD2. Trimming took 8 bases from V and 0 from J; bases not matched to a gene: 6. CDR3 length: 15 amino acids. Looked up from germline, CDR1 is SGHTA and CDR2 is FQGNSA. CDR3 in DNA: TGTGCCAGCTCTTGGGCGGGGGGCTCCTACAATGAGCAGTTCTTC. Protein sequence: CASSWAGGSYNEQFF.

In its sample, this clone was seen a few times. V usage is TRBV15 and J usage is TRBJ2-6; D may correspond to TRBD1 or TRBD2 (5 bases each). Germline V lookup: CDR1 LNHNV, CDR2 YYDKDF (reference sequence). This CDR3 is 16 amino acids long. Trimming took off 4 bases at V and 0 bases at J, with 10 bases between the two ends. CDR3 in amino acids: CATSTGRRSGANVLTF. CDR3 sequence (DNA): TGTGCCACCAGCACGGGACGGCGCTCTGGGGCCAACGTCCTGACTTTC.